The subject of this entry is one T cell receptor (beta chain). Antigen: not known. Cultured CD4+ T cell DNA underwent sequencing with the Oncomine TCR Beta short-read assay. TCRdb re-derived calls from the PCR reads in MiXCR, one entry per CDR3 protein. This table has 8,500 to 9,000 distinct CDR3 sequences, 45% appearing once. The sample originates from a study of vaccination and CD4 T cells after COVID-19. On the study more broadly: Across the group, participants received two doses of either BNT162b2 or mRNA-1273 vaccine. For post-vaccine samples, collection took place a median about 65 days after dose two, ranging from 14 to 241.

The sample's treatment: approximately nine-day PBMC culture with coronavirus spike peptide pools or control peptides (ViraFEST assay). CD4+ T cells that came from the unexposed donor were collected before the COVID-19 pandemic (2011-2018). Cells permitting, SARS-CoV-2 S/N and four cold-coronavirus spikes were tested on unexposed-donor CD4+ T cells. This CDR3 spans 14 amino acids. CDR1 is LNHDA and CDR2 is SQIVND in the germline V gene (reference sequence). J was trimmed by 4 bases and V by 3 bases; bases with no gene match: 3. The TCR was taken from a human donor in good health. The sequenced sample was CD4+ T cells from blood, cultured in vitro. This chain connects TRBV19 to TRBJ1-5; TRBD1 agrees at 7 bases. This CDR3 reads CASSIGDRNQPQHF. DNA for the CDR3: TGTGCCAGTAGTATTGGGGACAGAAATCAGCCCCAGCATTTT.